This T cell receptor beta chain was identified during a study of vaccination effects on CD4 cells after COVID-19. Trimming took 4 bases from V and 4 from J; bases not matched to a gene: 9. The CDR3 extends over 17 amino acids. The V gene's germline CDR1 is SGHNT and CDR2 YYREEE (reference sequence). Having been cultured for approximately ten days, the cells underwent CD4+ T cell isolation. The participants, recipients of two vaccine doses, got either BNT162b2 or mRNA-1273. Neither prior SARS-CoV-2 infection nor positive nucleocapsid antibodies were present in the vaccine recipients. Assay used: immunoSEQ multiplex PCR; TCRdb lists only in-frame clones, some missing. The data contain tens of thousands of clones, over 70% of them seen just once; the ten biggest clones take up under 15%. A note on this clone: The antigen remains unidentified.

The rearrangement uses TRBV5-4 and TRBJ2-5, with 14 bases aligning to TRBD2. This receptor was identified in a human donor who received a COVID-19 vaccine. The sequencing here drew on CD4+ T cells from PBMCs cultured without peptide, taken after COVID-19 vaccination. The CDR3 nucleotides are TGTGCCAGCAGCCATGATGGACTAGCGGGAGGAAGAGAGACCCAGTACTTC. Its translation is CASSHDGLAGGRETQYF.